This TCR beta chain was recorded in a study of response to subunit inactivated influenza vaccine. General study results and limits: A suggestion made by the authors is that each seasonal influenza vaccination recruits few new T cells.

Trimming stripped 1 base from V and 0 bases from J, with 7 bases between. The CDR3 has 13 residues. CDR1 and CDR2 from the germline V gene are DFQATT and SNEGSKA (reference sequence). On this clonotype: Its target is unknown.

From the RT-PCR reads, TCRdb called clonotypes with MiXCR, one entry per CDR3 protein. This sample has a few hundred thousand distinct CDR3 sequences, with around 15% found just once. V and J are TRBV20-1 and TRBJ2-7; possible D gene TRBD1, 6 bases. This sequence originates from a man aged 45-65 years who received an inactivated influenza vaccine. Sequencing was performed on PBMCs from blood, taken 12 days after vaccination. In nucleotides, the CDR3 is TGCAGTGCTAGAGGGGGGCCCTCCTACGAGCAGTACTTC. Residues: CSARGGPSYEQYF.